These 6 T cell receptor beta chains originate from one sample sequenced in a study of vaccination effects on CD4 cells after COVID-19. Assay: immunoSEQ multiplex PCR; the TCRdb copy retains only in-frame clones and omits some. The repertoire holds about 24,000 clones, with around 74% as singletons. The antigens of these receptors remain unknown. Using viral peptide pools, the ViraFEST assay grew out antigen-specific CD4+ T cells prior to sequencing. Scientists isolated CD4+ T cells after a roughly ten-day culture period ended. Vaccinated participants had no history of SARS-CoV-2 infection and tested negative for nucleocapsid antibodies. Specimen: CD4+ T cells from PBMCs cultured with SARS-CoV-2 spike peptides, collected before COVID-19 vaccination. The receptors derive from a human donor who received a COVID-19 vaccine.

The chain joins TRBV27 to TRBJ2-3, with D tentatively TRBD2 (5 bases). In germline, CDR1 is MNHEY, CDR2 SMNVEV (reference sequence). The CDR3 runs to 15 residues. Trimming left V 2 bases short and J 2 bases short, with 11 bases between. CDR3 protein: CASSLEGDHTDTQYF. CDR3 nucleotide sequence: TGTGCCAGCAGTTTAGAGGGAGACCACACAGATACGCAGTATTTT.

The chain uses TRBV19 and TRBJ2-4; 7 bases align to TRBD2. Trimming took 4 bases from V and 0 from J; bases not matched to a gene: 9. Germline V lookup: CDR1 LNHDA, CDR2 SQIVND (reference sequence). This CDR3 spans 17 amino acids. CDR3: CASSTLAQHLAKNIQYF. CDR3 nucleotides: TGTGCCAGTAGTACACTAGCGCAGCACCTAGCCAAAAACATTCAGTACTTC.

V usage is TRBV28 and J usage is TRBJ1-3; TRBD1 matches 9 bases. The V and J ends lost 4 bases and 5 bases, in that order; junction bases with no gene match: 12. Germline CDR1 reads MDHEN; CDR2 reads SYDVKM. The CDR3 runs 17 residues. CDR3 region: CASSSPGQGANRNTIYF. Written as DNA, the CDR3 is TGTGCCAGCAGTTCTCCGGGACAGGGCGCTAACCGAAACACCATATATTTT.

This chain uses TRBV20-1 with TRBJ2-7; the match to TRBD2 covers 14 bases. The CDR3 runs to 15 residues. Germline V gives CDR1 DFQATT, CDR2 SNEGSKA (reference sequence). After removal of 6 bases from V and 4 bases from J, the junction contained 8 bases not matched to a gene. CDR3 DNA sequence: TGCAGTGCCAGTTCCGGGACTAGCGGGAGTTACGAGCAGTACTTC. Residues: CSASSGTSGSYEQYF.

The J gene is TRBJ1-6, the V gene TRBV12-3 or TRBV12-4, with D hard to call. The V gene lost 8 bases and the J gene lost 4 bases, with 9 bases spanning the gap. The CDR3 covers 13 residues. CDR3 region: CASGVSYNSPLHF. For the CDR3, the DNA is TGTGCCAGCGGTGTCTCGTATAATTCACCCCTCCACTTT.

This clone has a single count. The chain links TRBV3-1 (or the pseudogene TRBV3-2) to TRBJ1-4; 9 bases match TRBD1. The CDR3 runs to 14 residues. From germline, CDR1 is LGHDT and CDR2 YNNKEL (reference sequence). The V and J ends lost 6 bases and 5 bases, in that order; junction bases with no gene match: 4. The CDR3 here is CASSPGTGNEKLFF. The DNA for the CDR3 is TGTGCCAGCAGTCCGGGGACAGGGAATGAAAAACTGTTTTTT.